The T cell receptor beta chain under discussion was sequenced for a study of immune evolution from preneoplasia to lung adenocarcinoma. The study, taken as a whole, reports: Clonality was highest in normal lung, lower in later-stage lesions apparently. Top clone frequencies peaked in normal lung, apparently declining through invasive adenocarcinoma.

The germline V and J ends were trimmed by 3 bases and 8 bases, with 5 bases remaining between them. Per germline, CDR1 LNHDA and CDR2 SQIVND (reference sequence). The CDR3 totals 11 residues. TCRdb's copy holds only in-frame clones and misses some; the assay was immunoSEQ multiplex PCR. Among approximately 11,000 clones, around 82% were seen once, and the ten largest hold 2.5% to 4%. In the case of this clone: Its target is not known.

This rearrangement joins TRBV19 to TRBJ2-1, with D unresolved. What was sequenced was FFPE minimally invasive lung adenocarcinoma tissue. The source is an older person with lung adenocarcinoma. The CDR3 DNA sequence: TGTGCCAGTAGTATCGTGCATGAGCAGTTCTTC. Amino acids: CASSIVHEQFF.